One sample yielded the 3 T cell receptor beta chains listed below, sequenced in a study of blood T cell repertoires in COVID-19. Generated by immunoSEQ multiplex PCR, the TCRdb table keeps only in-frame clones and is missing some. The table records some 260,000 clones, about nine tenths of them present only once. The specimen sequenced was PBMCs or T cells enriched from blood (not recorded which). Receptors originate from a man in his forties who had recovered from COVID-19.

J is TRBJ2-3 and V is TRBV5-1; D is undetermined. Trimming removed 0 bases from V and 0 bases from J, with 8 bases in between. The CDR3 runs 15 residues. The germline gives CDR1 SGHRS, CDR2 YFSETQ. CDR3 coding DNA: TGCGCCAGCAGCTTGGCGACTGTAAGCACAGATACGCAGTATTTT. As protein: CASSLATVSTDTQYF.

The rearrangement uses TRBV30 and TRBJ1-5; D unresolved. The CDR3 is 14 residues long. Germline CDR1 is GTSNPN and CDR2 is SVGIG (reference sequence). Trimming pared 4 bases from V and 6 bases from J, leaving 16 bases between. The CDR3 here is CAWTLEGRVQPQHF. In nucleotides, the CDR3 is TGTGCCTGGACTTTGGAGGGTCGAGTTCAGCCCCAGCATTTT.

The V call is TRBV21-1, the J call TRBJ1-1; TRBD1, as called in the table, went unchecked against the DNA. TRBV21-1 is labeled a pseudogene. The CDR3 has 13 amino acids. In nucleotides, the CDR3 is TGTGCCAGCAAGGCAGGGCTGAACACTGAAGCTTTCTTT. It translates to CASKAGLNTEAFF.